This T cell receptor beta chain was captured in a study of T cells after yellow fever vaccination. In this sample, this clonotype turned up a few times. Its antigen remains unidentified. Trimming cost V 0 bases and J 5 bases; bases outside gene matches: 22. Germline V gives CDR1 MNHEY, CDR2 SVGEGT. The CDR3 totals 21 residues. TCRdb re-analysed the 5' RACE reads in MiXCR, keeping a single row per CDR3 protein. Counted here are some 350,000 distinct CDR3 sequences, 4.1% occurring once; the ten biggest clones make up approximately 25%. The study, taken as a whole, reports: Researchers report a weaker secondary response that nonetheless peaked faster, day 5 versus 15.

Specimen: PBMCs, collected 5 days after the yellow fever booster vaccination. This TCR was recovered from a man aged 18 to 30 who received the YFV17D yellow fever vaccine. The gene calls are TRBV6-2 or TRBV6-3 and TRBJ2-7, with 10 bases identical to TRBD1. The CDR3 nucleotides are TGTGCCAGCAGTTACTCGGGAGCCATAATCCCGGGACAGGGGACCACGGACGAGCAGTACTTC. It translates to CASSYSGAIIPGQGTTDEQYF.